Each of the 18 T cell receptor beta chains below was sequenced from the same sample in a study of brain metastases from non-small cell lung cancer. The table came from immunoSEQ multiplex PCR; TCRdb's copy has only in-frame clones and leaves some out. This sample yields about 1,400 clones, of which approximately 86% are seen a single time; 9.5% to 15% belongs to the top ten. The sequencing input was tumor-adjacent normal tissue. All receptors come from a donor at least 40 years old with non-small cell lung cancer.

A note on this clone: The junction departs from the called germline gene at one end, perhaps through a read error. The CDR3 is CASSIDDGDSNQPQHF. The CDR3 bases are TGTGCTAGTAGTATAGATGACGGAGATAGCAATCAGCCCCAGCATTTT. The V gene is TRBV19, the J gene TRBJ1-5; no clear D gene. The CDR3 runs to 16 residues. The V gene's germline CDR1 is LNHDA and CDR2 SQIVND (reference sequence).

The rearrangement joins TRBV5-1 to TRBJ1-3; D possibly corresponds to TRBD1 (5 bases). V was trimmed by 4 bases and J by 5 bases, leaving 13 bases between them. CDR1 is SGHRS and CDR2 is YFSETQ in the germline V gene. This CDR3 region has 14 residues. CDR3 bases: TGCGCCAGCAGCCCGGACGGGGGAAGAAACACCATATATTTT. This sequence encodes CASSPDGGRNTIYF.

The gene calls are TRBV3-1 (or the pseudogene TRBV3-2) and TRBJ2-3; 13 bases fit TRBD2. CDR1 is LGHDT, CDR2 YNNKEL, per germline (reference sequence). The trim removed 3 bases at V and 0 bases at J, leaving 3 bases unmatched. The CDR3 sequence is 17 residues long. The DNA of the CDR3 is TGTGCCAGCAGCCAGGGACTAGCGGGGACTAGCACAGATACGCAGTATTTT. It specifies CASSQGLAGTSTDTQYF.

The CDR3 sequence is CASSFWGVGATDTQYF. The CDR3, as DNA: TGTGCCAGCAGTTTCTGGGGGGTCGGTGCGACAGATACGCAGTATTTT. This sequence joins TRBV27 and TRBJ2-3, with D possibly matching TRBD2 (6 bases). Germline V gene sequence: CDR1 MNHEY, CDR2 SMNVEV (reference sequence). CDR3 size: 16 residues. The V and J ends lost 3 bases and 3 bases respectively, with 16 bases between them.

About this clone itself: One end of the junction does not line up with germline, which may come from a read error. The chain has TRBV30 and TRBJ2-7, with TRBD1 identical over 10 bases. Germline V gene data show CDR1 as GTSNPN and CDR2 as SVGIG (reference sequence). CDR3 length: 14 amino acids. CDR3 amino acids: CAWSAGTGVYEQYF. DNA of the CDR3: TGTGCTTGGAGTGCCGGGACAGGGGTTTACGAGCAGTACTTC.

The V gene is TRBV18, the J gene TRBJ1-1; D is ambiguous. Looked up from germline, CDR1 is KGHSH and CDR2 is LQKENI. CDR3 length equals 13 residues. V shed 1 base and J shed 6 bases, with 9 bases lying between them. The CDR3 reads CASSPRDKAEAFF. CDR3 nucleotide sequence: TGTGCCAGCTCACCACGCGACAAGGCTGAAGCTTTCTTT.

This clone was detected a few times. The rearrangement uses TRBV6-5 and TRBJ2-1; 10 bases fit TRBD2. The ends lost 5 bases at V and 5 bases at J; junction bases unmatched: 6. The CDR3 extends over 15 amino acids. Germline loops: CDR1 MNHEY, CDR2 SVGAGI. The chain's CDR3 is CASSPRGLANNEQFF. The CDR3 nucleotides read TGTGCCAGCAGTCCAAGGGGACTAGCGAACAATGAGCAGTTCTTC.

This clone was found once. J is TRBJ1-1 and V is TRBV7-2; possibly TRBD1 for D (5 bases). Between the trimmed V and J ends, which lost 1 base and 8 bases, there was a span of 20 bases. There are 16 residues in the CDR3. Germline values: CDR1 SGHTA, CDR2 FQGNSA. The CDR3 DNA reads as TGTGCCAGCAGCTTAGGATATGGGGGAGGGAACAGGGAAGCTTTCTTT. It codes for CASSLGYGGGNREAFF.

This clone is large (0.1 to 1%). The chain uses TRBV6-2 or TRBV6-3 and TRBJ2-1, with TRBD2 matching 10 bases. The CDR3 length is 15 residues. Germline loops: CDR1 MNHEY, CDR2 SVGEGT. J gave up 7 bases and V 2 bases, and 5 bases lay outside the gene matches. CDR3 region: CASSYTPLAGNEQFF. For the CDR3, the DNA is TGTGCCAGCAGTTACACCCCACTAGCGGGAAATGAGCAGTTCTTC.

The J gene is TRBJ1-2, the V gene TRBV9; D is undetermined. Germline V lookup: CDR1 SGDLS, CDR2 YYNGEE. CDR3 length: 12 residues. Trimming left V 4 bases short and J 8 bases short, with 12 bases between. As DNA, the CDR3 is TGTGCCAGCAGCTCGGCCGTCCGGGGCTACACCTTC. This encodes CASSSAVRGYTF.

V and J are TRBV15 and TRBJ2-1; TRBD2 matches at 13 bases. The J segment lost 7 bases and the V segment lost 6 bases, leaving 6 bases of the junction unmatched. CDR1 LNHNV and CDR2 YYDKDF come from the germline V gene (reference sequence). The CDR3 has 15 residues. The CDR3 reads CATRNGLAGANEQFF. The CDR3 DNA sequence: TGTGCCACCAGAAACGGACTAGCGGGAGCAAATGAGCAGTTCTTC.

The chain carries TRBV6-5 and TRBJ1-1; D is unclear. V was clipped by 6 bases and J by 0 bases, with 8 bases between them. The CDR3 loop spans 13 amino acids. The germline CDR1 and CDR2 sequences are MNHEY and SVGAGI. The CDR3: CASRDAMNTEAFF. CDR3 nucleotides: TGTGCCAGCAGAGATGCTATGAACACTGAAGCTTTCTTT.

The chain joins TRBV3-1 (or the pseudogene TRBV3-2) to TRBJ2-7; D is uncertain. The CDR3 extends over 14 amino acids. The V end lost 3 bases, the J end lost 2 bases, and 11 bases lay between the germline ends. Germline CDR1 is LGHDT and CDR2 is YNNKEL (reference sequence). DNA of the CDR3: TGTGCCAGCAGCCAGTCGGGCCTGACCTACGAGCAGTACTTC. Encoded protein: CASSQSGLTYEQYF.

Comments on this clone: One end of the junction fails to match germline, which may point to a read error. The CDR3 reads CASSVARGDTGELFF. In DNA form, the CDR3 reads TGTGCCAGTAGCGTAGCACGGGGGGACACCGGGGAGCTGTTTTTT. This chain joins TRBV9 and TRBJ2-2; 7 bases map to TRBD2. Germline lookup yields CDR1 SGDLS and CDR2 YYNGEE. The CDR3 runs to 15 residues. Using reference TRBV9 and TRBJ2-2 for the parts outside the CDR3, the full variable domain is DSGVTQTPKHLITATGQRVTLRCSPRSGDLSVYWYQQSLDQGLQFLIQYYNGEERAKGNILERFSAQQFPDLHSELNLSSLELGDSALYFCASSVARGDTGELFFGEGSRLTVL.

The chain uses TRBV18 and TRBJ2-6; no clear D. The CDR3 totals 15 residues. V lost 6 bases to trimming and J lost 2 bases, with 11 bases between them. Germline CDR1 KGHSH, CDR2 LQKENI. CDR3 region: CASSERRAGANVLTF. The CDR3 DNA reads TGTGCCAGCTCGGAGAGGAGAGCTGGGGCCAACGTCCTGACTTTC.

About this clone: Just one base apart from a much larger clone, this may be a read error. Distinct nucleotide sequences in the sample also encode this CDR3. The gene calls are TRBV2 and TRBJ1-5; maybe TRBD1 (5 bases). This CDR3 spans 14 amino acids. CDR1 SNHLY and CDR2 FYNNEI come from the germline V gene. CDR3 amino acids: CASKGTVSNQPQHF. CDR3 nucleotide sequence: TGTGCCAGCAAAGGGACGGTTAGCAATCAGCCTCAGCATTTT.

CDR3 sequence: CASSEDPGLYNYEQYF. In DNA, the CDR3 is TGTGCCAGCAGTGAGGATCCGGGACTTTACAACTACGAGCAGTACTTC. The gene calls are TRBV6-1 and TRBJ2-7; tentative D call: TRBD2 (6 bases). Between the trimmed V and J ends, which lost 3 bases and 3 bases, there was a span of 18 bases. This CDR3 spans 16 amino acids. Per germline, CDR1 MNHNS and CDR2 SASEGT.

V gene TRBV9 combines with J gene TRBJ2-2, with 10 bases lining up with TRBD2. This CDR3 spans 16 amino acids. CDR1 SGDLS and CDR2 YYNGEE come from the germline V gene. Trimming at V came to 1 base and at J to 0 bases, leaving 0 bases not matched to a gene. The chain's CDR3 is CASSVLAGANTGELFF. CDR3 DNA sequence: TGTGCCAGCAGCGTACTAGCGGGGGCGAACACCGGGGAGCTGTTTTTT.